This T cell receptor (beta chain) was recorded in a study of OX40 agonist ivuxolimab in advanced cancers. Study outcomes and limitations: Relative to CD4+, CD8+ T cells held more expanded clones on average.

Produced via immunoSEQ multiplex PCR; TCRdb's table is partial and in-frame only. The profile shows about 58,000 clones, around 89% of them singletons. This CDR3 spans 15 amino acids. V was shortened by 5 bases and J by 1 base, with 12 bases between the two germline ends. Germline loops: CDR1 PRHDT, CDR2 FYEKMQ (reference sequence). In the case of this clone: Its antigen is unknown.

Sequenced here: CD4+ or CD8+ T cells sorted from blood, sampled in a trial of the OX40 agonist ivuxolimab. The receptor was derived from an adult with an advanced solid tumor such as melanoma, head and neck, liver or kidney cancer. The rearrangement uses TRBV13 and TRBJ2-1, with D perhaps TRBD1 or TRBD2 (5 bases each). The CDR3 here is CASSVGPASYNEQFF. In nucleotides, the CDR3 is TGTGCCAGCAGCGTGGGACCCGCATCCTACAATGAGCAGTTCTTC.